What follows are 5 T cell receptor beta chains derived from one specimen sequenced in a study of T cells in Graves' hyperthyroidism and ophthalmopathy. There were TCR beta CDR3 regions amplified from RNA transcripts. The study used the HTBI primer set for a first-round RT-PCR of the TCR CDR3. TCRdb itself ran the multiplex PCR reads through MiXCR, one entry per CDR3 protein. The data contain hundreds of thousands of distinct CDR3 sequences, 40% to 55% of them singletons. The sample consisted of peripheral blood or thyroid tissue (not recorded which). The source is an adult man with Graves' disease, either hyperthyroidism or ophthalmopathy (not recorded which).

This chain links TRBV7-2 with TRBJ2-5; D possibly corresponds to TRBD2 (6 bases). This CDR3 is 15 amino acids long. V lost 6 bases to trimming and J lost 2 bases, with 16 bases between them. Germline CDR1 SGHTA, CDR2 FQGNSA. CDR3 in DNA: TGTGCCAGCAGTTACCCTACGGGACTGCAAGAGACCCAGTACTTC. Its translation is CASSYPTGLQETQYF.

This clonotype was recorded once. The chain uses TRBV19 and TRBJ1-6, with TRBD1 matching over 11 bases. Germline values: CDR1 LNHDA, CDR2 SQIVND (reference sequence). The length of the CDR3 is 14 residues. The V segment lost 6 bases and the J segment 14 bases; nucleotides outside the gene matches: 9. CDR3 in DNA: TGTGCCAGTAGCCCGGACAGGGGGCAATCAGCCCTCCACTTT. This sequence encodes CASSPDRGQSALHF.

This clonotype was seen repeatedly, ten times or more. The J gene is TRBJ2-7, the V gene TRBV5-1; unclear D gene. This CDR3 contains 14 residues. V lost 7 bases, J lost 1 base, and 15 bases lay in between. Germline assignment: CDR1 SGHRS and CDR2 YFSETQ. This CDR3 reads CASATEGPSYEQYF. The CDR3 DNA reads as TGCGCCAGCGCGACGGAAGGTCCTTCCTACGAGCAGTACTTC.

V and J are TRBV4-1 and TRBJ1-1; 8 bases fit TRBD1. Germline V gene data show CDR1 as MGHRA and CDR2 as YSYEKL. The CDR3 length is 15 residues. Germline trimming cut 0 bases from V and 2 bases from J; bases unmatched to any gene: 2. CDR3 DNA sequence: TGCGCCAGCAGCCAAGAACAGGGGGACAACACTGAAGCTTTCTTT. Its translation is CASSQEQGDNTEAFF.

This clonotype was seen ten or more times. The chain combines TRBV2 with TRBJ1-2; no reliable D call. CDR1 SNHLY and CDR2 FYNNEI come from the germline V gene. The CDR3 spans 14 residues. V lost 1 base and J lost 8, with 14 bases in between. CDR3 sequence: CASSEGGGYRGYTF. CDR3 sequence (DNA): TGTGCCAGCAGTGAAGGTGGCGGATACAGAGGCTACACCTTC.